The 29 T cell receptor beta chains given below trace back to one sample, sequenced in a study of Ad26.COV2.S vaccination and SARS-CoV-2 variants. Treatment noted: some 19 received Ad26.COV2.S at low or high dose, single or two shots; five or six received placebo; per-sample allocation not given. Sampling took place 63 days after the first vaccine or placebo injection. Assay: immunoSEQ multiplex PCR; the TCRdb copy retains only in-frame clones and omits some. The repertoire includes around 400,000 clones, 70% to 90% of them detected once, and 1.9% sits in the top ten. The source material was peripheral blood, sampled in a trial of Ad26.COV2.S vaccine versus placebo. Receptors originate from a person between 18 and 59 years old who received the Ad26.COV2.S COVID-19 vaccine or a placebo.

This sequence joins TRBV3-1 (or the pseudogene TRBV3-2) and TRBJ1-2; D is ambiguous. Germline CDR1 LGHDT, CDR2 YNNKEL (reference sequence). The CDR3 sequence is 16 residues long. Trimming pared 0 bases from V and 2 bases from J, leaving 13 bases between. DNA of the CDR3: TGTGCCAGCAGCCAAGATACGGGAGGGTGGAACTATGGCTACACCTTC. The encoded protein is CASSQDTGGWNYGYTF.

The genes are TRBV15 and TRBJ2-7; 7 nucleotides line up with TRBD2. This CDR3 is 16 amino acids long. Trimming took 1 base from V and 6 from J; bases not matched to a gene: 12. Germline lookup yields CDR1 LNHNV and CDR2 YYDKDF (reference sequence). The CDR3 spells CATSRAPGGPKGEQYF. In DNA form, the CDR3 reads TGTGCCACCAGCAGAGCACCGGGAGGCCCCAAGGGCGAGCAGTACTTC.

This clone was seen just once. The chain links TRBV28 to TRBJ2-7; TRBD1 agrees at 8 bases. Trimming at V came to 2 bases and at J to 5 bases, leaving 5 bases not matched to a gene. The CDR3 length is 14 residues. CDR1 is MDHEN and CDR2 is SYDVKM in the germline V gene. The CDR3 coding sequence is TGTGCCAGCAGTTTAACGCAGGGGGCCAACGAGCAGTACTTC. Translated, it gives CASSLTQGANEQYF.

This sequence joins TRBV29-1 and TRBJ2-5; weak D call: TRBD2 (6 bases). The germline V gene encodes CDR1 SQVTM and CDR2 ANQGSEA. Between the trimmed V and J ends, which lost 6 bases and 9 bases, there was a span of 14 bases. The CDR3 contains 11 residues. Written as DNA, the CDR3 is TGCAGCGTCAATAGCGGTGTCCCCCAGTACTTC. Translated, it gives CSVNSGVPQYF.

DNA for the CDR3: TGCGCCAGCAGCCAACAGACTAGCGGGGGGGCCTTAAACACAGATACGCAGTATTTT. This codes for CASSQQTSGGALNTDTQYF. The J gene is TRBJ2-3, the V gene TRBV4-1, with 14 bases identical to TRBD2. V was pared by 2 bases and J by 2 bases, with 9 bases of the junction left unmatched. The CDR3 consists of 19 residues. The V gene's germline CDR1 is MGHRA and CDR2 YSYEKL.

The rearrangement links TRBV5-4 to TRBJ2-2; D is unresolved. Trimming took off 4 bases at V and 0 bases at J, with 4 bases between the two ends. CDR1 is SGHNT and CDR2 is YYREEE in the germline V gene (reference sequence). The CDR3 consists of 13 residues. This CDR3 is CASSPSNTGELFF. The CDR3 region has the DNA TGTGCCAGCAGCCCCTCGAACACCGGGGAGCTGTTTTTT. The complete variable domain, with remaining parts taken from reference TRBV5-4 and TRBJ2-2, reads ETGVTQSPTHLIKTRGQQVTLRCSSQSGHNTVSWYQQALGQGPQFIFQYYREEENGRGNFPPRFSGLQFPNYSSELNVNALELDDSALYLCASSPSNTGELFFGEGSRLTVL.

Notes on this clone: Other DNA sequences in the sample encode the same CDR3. This CDR3 is CASSPDRSSYNEQFF. In DNA form, the CDR3 reads TGTGCCAGTAGTCCGGACAGGTCCTCCTACAATGAGCAGTTCTTC. The chain combines TRBV19 with TRBJ2-1; 7 bases are a match to TRBD1. In germline, CDR1 is LNHDA, CDR2 SQIVND (reference sequence). Unmatched junction bases numbered 4, after V lost 5 bases and J lost 0 bases. This CDR3 spans 15 amino acids.

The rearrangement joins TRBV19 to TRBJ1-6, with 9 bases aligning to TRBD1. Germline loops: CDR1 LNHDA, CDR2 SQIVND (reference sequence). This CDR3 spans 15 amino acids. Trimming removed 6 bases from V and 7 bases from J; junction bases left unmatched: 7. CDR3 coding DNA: TGTGCCAGTAGCGCTGGAGACAGGGGGAATTCACCCCTCCACTTT. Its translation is CASSAGDRGNSPLHF. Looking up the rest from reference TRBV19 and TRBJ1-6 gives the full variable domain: DGGITQSPKYLFRKEGQNVTLSCEQNLNHDAMYWYRQDPGQGLRLIYYSQIVNDFQKGDIAEGYSVSREKKESFPLTVTSAQKNPTAFYLCASSAGDRGNSPLHFGNGTRLTVT.

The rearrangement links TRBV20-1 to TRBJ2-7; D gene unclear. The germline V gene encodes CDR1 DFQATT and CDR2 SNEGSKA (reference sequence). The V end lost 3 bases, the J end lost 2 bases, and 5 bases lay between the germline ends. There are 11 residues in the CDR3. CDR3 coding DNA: TGCAGTGCTAGCGCAGCCTACGAGCAGTACTTC. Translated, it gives CSASAAYEQYF.

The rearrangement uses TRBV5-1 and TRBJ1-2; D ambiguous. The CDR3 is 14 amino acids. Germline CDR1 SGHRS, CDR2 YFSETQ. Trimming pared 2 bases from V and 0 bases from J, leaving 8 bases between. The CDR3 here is CASSFRGANYGYTF. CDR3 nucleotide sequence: TGCGCCAGCAGCTTTCGTGGAGCTAACTATGGCTACACCTTC.

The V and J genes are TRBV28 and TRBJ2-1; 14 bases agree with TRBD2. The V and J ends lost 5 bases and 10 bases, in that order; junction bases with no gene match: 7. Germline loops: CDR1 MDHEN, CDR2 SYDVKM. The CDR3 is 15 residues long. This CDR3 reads CASSRLAGGPGEQFF. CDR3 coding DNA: TGTGCCAGCAGTCGACTAGCGGGAGGGCCTGGCGAGCAGTTCTTC.

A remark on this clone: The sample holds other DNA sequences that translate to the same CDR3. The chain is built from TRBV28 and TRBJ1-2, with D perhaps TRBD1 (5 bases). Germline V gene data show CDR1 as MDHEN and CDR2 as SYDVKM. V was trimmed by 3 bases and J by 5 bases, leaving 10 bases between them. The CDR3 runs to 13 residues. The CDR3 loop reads CASSFGQNYGYTF. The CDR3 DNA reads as TGTGCCAGCAGTTTCGGACAAAATTATGGCTACACCTTC.

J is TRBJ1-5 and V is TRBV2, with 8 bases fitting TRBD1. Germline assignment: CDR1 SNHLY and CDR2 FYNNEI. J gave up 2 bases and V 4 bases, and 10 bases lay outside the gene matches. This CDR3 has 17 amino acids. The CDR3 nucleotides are TGTGCCAGCAGTGTGGAGTGGGCAGGGGGCGGCAATCAGCCCCAGCATTTT. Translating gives CASSVEWAGGGNQPQHF.

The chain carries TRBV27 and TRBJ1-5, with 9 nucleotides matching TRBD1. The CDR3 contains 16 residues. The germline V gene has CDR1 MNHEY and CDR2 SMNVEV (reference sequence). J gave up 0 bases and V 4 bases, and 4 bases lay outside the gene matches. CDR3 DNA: TGTGCCAGCAGTTCTCGGACAGGGGATAGCAATCAGCCCCAGCATTTT. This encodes CASSSRTGDSNQPQHF.

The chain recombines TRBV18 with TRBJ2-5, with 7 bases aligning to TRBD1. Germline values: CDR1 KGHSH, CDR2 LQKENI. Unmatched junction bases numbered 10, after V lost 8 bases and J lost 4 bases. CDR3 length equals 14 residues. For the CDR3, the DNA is TGTGCCAGCACCCCGCGGGCAGGGGGAGAGACCCAGTACTTC. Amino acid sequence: CASTPRAGGETQYF. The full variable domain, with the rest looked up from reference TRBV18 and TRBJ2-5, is NAGVMQNPRHLVRRRGQEARLRCSPMKGHSHVYWYRQLPEEGLKFMVYLQKENIIDESGMPKERFSAEFPKEGPSILRIQQVVRGDSAAYFCASTPRAGGETQYFGPGTRLLVL.

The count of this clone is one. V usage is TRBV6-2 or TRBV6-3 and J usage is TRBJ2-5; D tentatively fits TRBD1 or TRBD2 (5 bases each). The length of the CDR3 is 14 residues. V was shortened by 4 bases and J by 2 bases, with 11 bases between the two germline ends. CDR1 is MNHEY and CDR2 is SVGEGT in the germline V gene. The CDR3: CASSWGSGQETQYF. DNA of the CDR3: TGTGCCAGCAGTTGGGGCAGCGGTCAAGAGACCCAGTACTTC.

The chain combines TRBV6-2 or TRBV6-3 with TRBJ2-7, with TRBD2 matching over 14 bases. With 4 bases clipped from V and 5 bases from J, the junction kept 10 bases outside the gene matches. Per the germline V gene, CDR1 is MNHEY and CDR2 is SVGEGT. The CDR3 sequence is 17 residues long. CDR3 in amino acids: CASSSGTSGRIEHEQYF. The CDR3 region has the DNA TGTGCCAGCAGTTCCGGGACTAGCGGGAGAATTGAGCACGAGCAGTACTTC.

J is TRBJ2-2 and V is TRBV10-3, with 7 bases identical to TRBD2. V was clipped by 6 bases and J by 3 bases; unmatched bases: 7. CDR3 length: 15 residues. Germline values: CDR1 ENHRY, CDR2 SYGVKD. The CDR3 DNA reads TGTGCCATCAGGGCGGGAGAAGAGGACACCGGGGAGCTGTTTTTT. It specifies CAIRAGEEDTGELFF.

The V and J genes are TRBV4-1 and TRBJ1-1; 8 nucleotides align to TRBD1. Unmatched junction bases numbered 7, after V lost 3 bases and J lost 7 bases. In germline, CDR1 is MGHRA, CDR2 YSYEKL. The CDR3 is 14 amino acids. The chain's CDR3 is CASSHVQGGIEAFF. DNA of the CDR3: TGCGCCAGCAGCCATGTACAGGGGGGTATTGAAGCTTTCTTT.

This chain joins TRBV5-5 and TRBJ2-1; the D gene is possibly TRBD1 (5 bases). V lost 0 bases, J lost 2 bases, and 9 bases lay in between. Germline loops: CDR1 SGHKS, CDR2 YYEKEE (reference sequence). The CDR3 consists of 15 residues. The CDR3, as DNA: TGTGCCAGCAGCTTGGGGCAGGGTCCCTACAATGAGCAGTTCTTC. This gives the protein CASSLGQGPYNEQFF.

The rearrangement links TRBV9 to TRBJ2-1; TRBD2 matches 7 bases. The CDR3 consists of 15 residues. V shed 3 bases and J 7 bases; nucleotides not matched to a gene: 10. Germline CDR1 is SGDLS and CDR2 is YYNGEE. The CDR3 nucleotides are TGTGCCAGCAGCGCCGTGCTAGCGGCGTTGAATGAGCAGTTCTTC. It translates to CASSAVLAALNEQFF.

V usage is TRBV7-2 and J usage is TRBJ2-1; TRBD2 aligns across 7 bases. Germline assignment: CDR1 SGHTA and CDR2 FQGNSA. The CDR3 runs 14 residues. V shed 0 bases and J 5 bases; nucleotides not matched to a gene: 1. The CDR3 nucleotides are TGTGCCAGCAGCTTAGCGGGACTAAACAATGAGCAGTTCTTC. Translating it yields CASSLAGLNNEQFF.

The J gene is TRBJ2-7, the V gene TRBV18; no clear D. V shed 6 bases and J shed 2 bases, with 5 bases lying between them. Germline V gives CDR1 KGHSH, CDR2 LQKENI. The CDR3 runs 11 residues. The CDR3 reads CASSQPYEQYF. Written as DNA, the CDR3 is TGTGCCAGCTCTCAACCCTACGAGCAGTACTTC.

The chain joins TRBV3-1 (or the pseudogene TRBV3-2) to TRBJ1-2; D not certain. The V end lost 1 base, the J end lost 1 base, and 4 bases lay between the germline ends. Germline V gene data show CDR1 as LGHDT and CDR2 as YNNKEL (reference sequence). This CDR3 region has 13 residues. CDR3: CASSQADNYGYTF. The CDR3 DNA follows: TGTGCCAGCAGCCAAGCTGATAACTATGGCTACACCTTC.

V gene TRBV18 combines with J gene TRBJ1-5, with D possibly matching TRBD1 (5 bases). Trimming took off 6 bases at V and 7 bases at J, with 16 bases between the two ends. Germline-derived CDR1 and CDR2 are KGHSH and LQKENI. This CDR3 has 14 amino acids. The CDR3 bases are TGTGCCAGCTCTCCTAGAAGGGGTGTCCAGCCCCAGCATTTT. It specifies CASSPRRGVQPQHF.

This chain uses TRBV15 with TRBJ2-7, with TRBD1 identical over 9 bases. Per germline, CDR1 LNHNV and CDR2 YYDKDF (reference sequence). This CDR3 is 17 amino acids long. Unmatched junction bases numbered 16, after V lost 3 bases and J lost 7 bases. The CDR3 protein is CATSSPSSGTGLGEQYF. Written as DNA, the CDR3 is TGTGCCACCAGCAGTCCCTCCTCCGGGACAGGGTTAGGTGAGCAGTACTTC.

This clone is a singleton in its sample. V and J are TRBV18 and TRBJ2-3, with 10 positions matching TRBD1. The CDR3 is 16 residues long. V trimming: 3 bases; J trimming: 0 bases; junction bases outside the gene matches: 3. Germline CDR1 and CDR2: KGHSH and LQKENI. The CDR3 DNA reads TGTGCCAGCTCACCTGGGACAGGGGCTAGCACAGATACGCAGTATTTT. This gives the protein CASSPGTGASTDTQYF.

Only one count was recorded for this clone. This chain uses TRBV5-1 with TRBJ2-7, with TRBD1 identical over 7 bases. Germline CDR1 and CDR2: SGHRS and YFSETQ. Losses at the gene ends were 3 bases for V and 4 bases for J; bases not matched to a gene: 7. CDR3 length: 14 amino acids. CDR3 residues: CASSSTGTAYEQYF. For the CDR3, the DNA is TGCGCCAGCAGCTCAACCGGGACAGCTTACGAGCAGTACTTC.

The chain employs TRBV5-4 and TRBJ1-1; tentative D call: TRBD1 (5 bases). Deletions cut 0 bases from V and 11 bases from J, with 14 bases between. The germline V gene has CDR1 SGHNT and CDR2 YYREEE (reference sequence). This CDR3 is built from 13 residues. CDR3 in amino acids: CASSLAGGDDAFF. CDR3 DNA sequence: TGTGCCAGCAGCTTGGCCGGAGGGGACGATGCTTTCTTT. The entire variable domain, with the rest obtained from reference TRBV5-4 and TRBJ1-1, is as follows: ETGVTQSPTHLIKTRGQQVTLRCSSQSGHNTVSWYQQALGQGPQFIFQYYREEENGRGNFPPRFSGLQFPNYSSELNVNALELDDSALYLCASSLAGGDDAFFGQGTRLTVV.